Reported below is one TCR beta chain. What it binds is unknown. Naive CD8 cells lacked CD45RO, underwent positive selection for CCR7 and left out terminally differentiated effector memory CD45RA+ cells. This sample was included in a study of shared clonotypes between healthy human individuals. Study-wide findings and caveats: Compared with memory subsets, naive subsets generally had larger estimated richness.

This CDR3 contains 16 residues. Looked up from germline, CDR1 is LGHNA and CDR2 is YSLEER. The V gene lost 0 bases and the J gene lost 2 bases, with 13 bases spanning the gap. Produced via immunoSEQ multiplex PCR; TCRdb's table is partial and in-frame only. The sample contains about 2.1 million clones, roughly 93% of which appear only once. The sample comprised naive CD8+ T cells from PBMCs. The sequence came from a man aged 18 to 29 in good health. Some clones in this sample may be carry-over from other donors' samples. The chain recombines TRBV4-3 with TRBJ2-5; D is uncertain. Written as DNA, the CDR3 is TGCGCCAGCAGCCAAGATCCTGGCGGCACACAAGAGACCCAGTACTTC. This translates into CASSQDPGGTQETQYF.